This T cell receptor (beta chain) was documented in a study of CD8 T cells in Susac syndrome. Roughly 0.5 to 1 ug RNA was reverse transcribed with random hexamers. Multiplex immunoSEQ PCR targeted 54 Vbeta and 13 Jbeta TCR beta segments. TCRdb used MiXCR to reprocess the immunoSEQ multiplex PCR reads, holding one entry per CDR3 protein. This table has about 69,000 distinct CDR3 sequences, roughly nine tenths appearing once. This clonotype was seen a single time. J gave up 2 bases and V 4 bases, and 11 bases lay outside the gene matches. The CDR3 has 20 amino acids. Germline V gives CDR1 KGHDR, CDR2 SFDVKD. FACS enriched CD8+ TEMRA cells, while bulk CD8+ and CD4+ were negatively isolated.

V is TRBV24-1 and J is TRBJ2-2; the match to TRBD2 covers 14 bases. This clonotype was sampled from a human donor with multiple sclerosis. The sequenced sample consisted of CD8+ T cells from PBMCs. The CDR3 spells CATSDPQGLAGDLNTGELFF. CDR3 sequence (DNA): TGTGCCACCAGTGACCCACAGGGACTAGCGGGGGATCTAAACACCGGGGAGCTGTTTTTT.